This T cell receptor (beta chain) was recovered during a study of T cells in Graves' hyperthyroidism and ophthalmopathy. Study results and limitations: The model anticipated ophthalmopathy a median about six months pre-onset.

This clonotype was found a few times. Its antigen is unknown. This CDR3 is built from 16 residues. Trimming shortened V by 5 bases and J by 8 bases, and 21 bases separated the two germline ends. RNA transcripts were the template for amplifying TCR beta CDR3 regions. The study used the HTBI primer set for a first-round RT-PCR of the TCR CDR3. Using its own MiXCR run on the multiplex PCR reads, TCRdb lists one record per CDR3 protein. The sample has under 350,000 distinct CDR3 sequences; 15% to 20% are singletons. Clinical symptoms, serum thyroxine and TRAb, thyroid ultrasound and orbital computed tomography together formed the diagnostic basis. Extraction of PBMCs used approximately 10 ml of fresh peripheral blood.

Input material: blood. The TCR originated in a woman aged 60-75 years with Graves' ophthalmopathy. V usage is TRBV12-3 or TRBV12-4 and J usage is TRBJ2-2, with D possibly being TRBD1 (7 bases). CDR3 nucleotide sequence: TGTGCCAGCAGTCAATTCGGAGGGGGCGTGGGAGGGGAGCTGTTTTTT. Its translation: CASSQFGGGVGGELFF.